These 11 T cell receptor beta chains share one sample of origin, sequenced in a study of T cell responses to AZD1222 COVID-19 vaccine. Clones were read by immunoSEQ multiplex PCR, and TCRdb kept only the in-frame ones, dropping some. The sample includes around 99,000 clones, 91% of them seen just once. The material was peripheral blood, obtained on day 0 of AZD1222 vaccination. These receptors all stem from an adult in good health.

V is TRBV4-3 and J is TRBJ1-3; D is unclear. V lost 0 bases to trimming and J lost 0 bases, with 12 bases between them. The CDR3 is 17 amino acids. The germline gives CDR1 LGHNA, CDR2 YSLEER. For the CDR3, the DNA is TGCGCCAGCAGCCAAGATCAGGTCGCCAGCTCTGGAAACACCATATATTTT. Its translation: CASSQDQVASSGNTIYF.

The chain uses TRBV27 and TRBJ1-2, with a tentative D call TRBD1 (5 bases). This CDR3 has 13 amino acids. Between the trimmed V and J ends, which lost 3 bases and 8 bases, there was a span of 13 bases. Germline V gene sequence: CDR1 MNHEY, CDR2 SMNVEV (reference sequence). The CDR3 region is CASSFRDRGGYTF. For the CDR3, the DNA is TGTGCCAGCAGTTTTCGAGACAGAGGGGGCTACACCTTC.

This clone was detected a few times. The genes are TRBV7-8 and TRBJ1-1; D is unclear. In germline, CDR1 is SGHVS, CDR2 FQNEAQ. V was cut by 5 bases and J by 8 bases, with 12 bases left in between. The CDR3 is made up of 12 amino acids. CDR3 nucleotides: TGTGCCAGCAGCCCACCGGGCCCCGAAGCTTTCTTT. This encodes CASSPPGPEAFF.

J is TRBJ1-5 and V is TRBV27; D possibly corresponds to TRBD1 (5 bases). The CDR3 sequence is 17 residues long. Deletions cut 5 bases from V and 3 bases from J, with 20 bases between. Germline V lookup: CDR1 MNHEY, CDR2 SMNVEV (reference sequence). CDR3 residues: CASSPLGVPNNNQPQHF. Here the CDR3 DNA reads TGTGCCAGCAGTCCATTAGGGGTTCCCAACAACAATCAGCCCCAGCATTTT.

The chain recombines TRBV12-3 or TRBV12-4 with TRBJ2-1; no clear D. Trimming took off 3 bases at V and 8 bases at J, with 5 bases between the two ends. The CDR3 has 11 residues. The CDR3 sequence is CASSFRHEQFF. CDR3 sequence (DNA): TGTGCCAGCAGTTTCCGGCATGAGCAGTTCTTC.

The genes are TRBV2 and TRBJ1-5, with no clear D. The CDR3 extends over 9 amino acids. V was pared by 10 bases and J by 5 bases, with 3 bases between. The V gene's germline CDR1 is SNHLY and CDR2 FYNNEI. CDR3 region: CANDQPQHF. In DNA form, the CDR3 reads TGTGCCAACGATCAGCCCCAGCATTTT. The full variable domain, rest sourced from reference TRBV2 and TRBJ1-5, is EPEVTQTPSHQVTQMGQEVILRCVPISNHLYFYWYRQILGQKVEFLVSFYNNEISEKSEIFDDQFSVERPDGSNFTLKIRSTKLEDSAMYFCANDQPQHFGDGTRLSIL.

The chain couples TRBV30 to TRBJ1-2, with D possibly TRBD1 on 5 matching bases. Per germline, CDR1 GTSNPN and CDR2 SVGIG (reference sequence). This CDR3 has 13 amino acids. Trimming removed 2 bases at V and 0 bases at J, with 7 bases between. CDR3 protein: CAWSTGSNYGYTF. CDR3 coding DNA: TGTGCCTGGAGTACAGGATCTAACTATGGCTACACCTTC.

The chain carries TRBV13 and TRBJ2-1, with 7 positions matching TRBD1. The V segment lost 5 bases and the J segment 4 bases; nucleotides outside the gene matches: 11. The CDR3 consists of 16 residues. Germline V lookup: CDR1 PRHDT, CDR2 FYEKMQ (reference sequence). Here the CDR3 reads CASSIRTGQVYNEQFF. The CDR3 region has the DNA TGTGCCAGCAGCATCCGGACAGGACAAGTTTACAATGAGCAGTTCTTC. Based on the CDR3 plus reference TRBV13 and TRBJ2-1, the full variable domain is AAGVIQSPRHLIKEKRETATLKCYPIPRHDTVYWYQQGPGQDPQFLISFYEKMQSDKGSIPDRFSAQQFSDYHSELNMSSLELGDSALYFCASSIRTGQVYNEQFFGPGTRLTVL.

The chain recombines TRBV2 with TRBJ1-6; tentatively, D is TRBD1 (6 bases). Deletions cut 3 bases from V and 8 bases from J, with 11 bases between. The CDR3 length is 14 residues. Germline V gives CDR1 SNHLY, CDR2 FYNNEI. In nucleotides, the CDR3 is TGTGCCAGCAGTGACAGGGGCGCGGATTCACCCCTCCACTTT. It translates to CASSDRGADSPLHF.

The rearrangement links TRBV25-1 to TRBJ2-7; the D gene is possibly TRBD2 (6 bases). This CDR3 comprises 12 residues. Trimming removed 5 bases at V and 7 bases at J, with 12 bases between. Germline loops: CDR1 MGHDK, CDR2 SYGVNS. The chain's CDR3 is CASSPGTWEQYF. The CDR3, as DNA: TGTGCCAGCAGTCCCGGGACTTGGGAGCAGTACTTC.

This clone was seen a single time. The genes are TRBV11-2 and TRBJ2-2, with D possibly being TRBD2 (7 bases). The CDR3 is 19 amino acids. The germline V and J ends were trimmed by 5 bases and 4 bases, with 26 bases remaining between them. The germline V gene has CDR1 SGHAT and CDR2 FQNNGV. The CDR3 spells CASSLGFGRGARRTGELFF. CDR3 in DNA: TGTGCCAGCAGCCTAGGGTTCGGCCGGGGGGCGAGGCGCACCGGGGAGCTGTTTTTT.